These 22 T cell receptor beta chains came from one sample sequenced in a study of patients and donors after allogeneic stem cell transplantation. MiXCR was run by TCRdb on the RT-PCR reads, yielding one entry per CDR3 protein. There are some 230,000 distinct CDR3 sequences in the sample; 13% to 15% occur only once, and 11% lies in the top ten. The sample taken for sequencing was blood, either unsorted or a sorted T cell fraction (not recorded which). The receptors shown here come from a human donor who was either an allogeneic HSCT recipient or a stem cell or donor lymphocyte infusion donor (not recorded which). It is not recorded whose cells these are; they may come from a transplant donor.

This clonotype was seen a few times. This rearrangement joins TRBV29-1 to TRBJ2-1; D possibly matches TRBD1 or TRBD2 (5 bases each). CDR3 size: 11 residues. The germline V and J ends were trimmed by 6 bases and 8 bases, with 11 bases remaining between them. CDR1 and CDR2 from the germline V gene are SQVTM and ANQGSEA. The CDR3: CSVEPGHEQFF. The DNA of the CDR3 is TGCAGCGTGGAGCCGGGACATGAGCAGTTCTTC.

This sequence joins TRBV3-1 and TRBJ2-7; perhaps TRBD2 as D (6 bases). V was trimmed by 7 bases and J by 1 base, leaving 14 bases between them. The CDR3 is 14 amino acids. CDR1 is LGHDT and CDR2 is YNNKEL in the germline V gene (reference sequence). CDR3 residues: CASIPPGASYEQYF. As DNA, the CDR3 is TGTGCCAGCATCCCACCGGGAGCGTCCTACGAGCAGTACTTC.

This chain links TRBV5-4 with TRBJ2-3; 10 positions match TRBD2. V lost 4 bases and J lost 5; bases outside the gene matches: 7. The CDR3 length is 15 residues. From germline, CDR1 is SGHNT and CDR2 YYREEE (reference sequence). CDR3 sequence (DNA): TGTGCCAGCAGCCGCAGCGGGGGGGCGGGAGATACGCAGTATTTT. Its protein product is CASSRSGGAGDTQYF.

At least ten counts were recorded for this clonotype. The chain links TRBV2 to TRBJ2-5; D is undetermined. Between the trimmed V and J ends, which lost 4 bases and 2 bases, there was a span of 5 bases. CDR1 is SNHLY and CDR2 is FYNNEI in the germline V gene. The CDR3 length is 12 residues. CDR3 amino acids: CASSALQETQYF. In DNA, the CDR3 is TGTGCCAGCAGTGCCCTTCAAGAGACCCAGTACTTC.

This clonotype appeared many times. This chain connects TRBV2 to TRBJ1-2; D remains ambiguous. Germline V CDR1 and CDR2: SNHLY, FYNNEI. V dropped 5 bases and J dropped 5 bases, with 9 bases sitting between them. The CDR3 is 12 residues long. The CDR3 bases are TGTGCCAGCAGTCCGGCGGTATATGGCTACACCTTC. It translates to CASSPAVYGYTF.

This clonotype was seen repeatedly, ten times or more. This sequence joins TRBV9 and TRBJ2-7, with D perhaps TRBD1 or TRBD2 (5 bases each). The length of the CDR3 is 13 residues. Trimming removed 5 bases at V and 4 bases at J, with 13 bases between. Germline loops: CDR1 SGDLS, CDR2 YYNGEE. The DNA of the CDR3 is TGTGCCAGCAGTGGGGACGTGAAATACGAGCAGTACTTC. Translation: CASSGDVKYEQYF.

The V gene is TRBV20-1, the J gene TRBJ1-1; 9 bases fit TRBD1. This CDR3 is built from 13 residues. The trim removed 5 bases at V and 4 bases at J, leaving 5 bases unmatched. In germline, CDR1 is DFQATT, CDR2 SNEGSKA (reference sequence). The CDR3 sequence: CSAHDRGGTEAFF. The CDR3 coding sequence is TGCAGTGCTCATGACAGGGGGGGCACTGAAGCTTTCTTT.

This clonotype occurred many times. The V gene is TRBV4-3, the J gene TRBJ1-2; D is perhaps TRBD1 (5 bases). Germline CDR1 and CDR2: LGHNA and YSLEER. V was shortened by 0 bases and J by 3 bases, with 11 bases between the two germline ends. The CDR3 spans 15 residues. The CDR3 sequence: CASSQDRSRDYGYTF. In nucleotides, the CDR3 is TGCGCCAGCAGCCAAGATCGGTCCAGGGACTATGGCTACACCTTC.

At least ten counts were recorded for this clonotype. V is TRBV30 and J is TRBJ1-5; D gene uncertain. Trimming left V 0 bases short and J 0 bases short, with 6 bases between. CDR1 is GTSNPN, CDR2 SVGIG, per germline (reference sequence). CDR3 length: 14 amino acids. For the CDR3, the DNA is TGTGCCTGGAGTGTAGACCATAGCAATCAGCCCCAGCATTTT. Amino acid sequence: CAWSVDHSNQPQHF. Full variable domain (missing parts from reference TRBV30 and TRBJ1-5): SQTIHQWPATLVQPVGSPLSLECTVEGTSNPNLYWYRQAAGRGLQLLFYSVGIGQISSEVPQNLSASRPQDRQFILSSKKLLLSDSGFYLCAWSVDHSNQPQHFGDGTRLSIL.

This clonotype was seen more than once but under ten times. The V and J genes are TRBV4-1 and TRBJ2-3; weak D call: TRBD2 (6 bases). Germline CDR1 MGHRA, CDR2 YSYEKL. V lost 1 base and J lost 6, with 14 bases in between. The CDR3 has 15 amino acids. CDR3 bases: TGCGCCAGCAGCCAAGTTAATGCGGGACTCGATACGCAGTATTTT. Protein sequence: CASSQVNAGLDTQYF.

V and J are TRBV7-8 and TRBJ1-3; no definite D call. Germline CDR1 and CDR2: SGHVS and FQNEAQ. Trimming stripped 2 bases from V and 0 bases from J, with 5 bases between. This CDR3 has 14 amino acids. CDR3 protein: CASSLQTSGNTIYF. CDR3 nucleotide sequence: TGTGCCAGCAGCTTACAGACCTCTGGAAACACCATATATTTT.

This chain joins TRBV6-2 or TRBV6-3 and TRBJ1-2, with D possibly matching TRBD1 (5 bases). Per germline, CDR1 MNHEY and CDR2 SVGEGT. The CDR3 extends over 13 amino acids. V shed 4 bases and J shed 4 bases, with 10 bases lying between them. CDR3 amino acids: CASSSRVGYGYTF. The CDR3 bases are TGTGCCAGCAGTTCCAGGGTCGGCTATGGCTACACCTTC.

The chain carries TRBV5-1 and TRBJ2-1; 8 bases map to TRBD2. The CDR3 covers 16 residues. Germline V CDR1 and CDR2: SGHRS, YFSETQ. V lost 5 bases to trimming and J lost 7 bases; unmatched junction nucleotides: 14. The DNA for the CDR3 is TGCGCCAGCAGATCCGTCTCTGCGGGAGGCCGAAATGAGCAGTTCTTC. This encodes CASRSVSAGGRNEQFF.

This chain joins TRBV3-1 and TRBJ1-2; D remains ambiguous. The CDR3 covers 14 residues. Germline V lookup: CDR1 LGHDT, CDR2 YNNKEL (reference sequence). V was pared by 0 bases and J by 5 bases, with 10 bases between. CDR3 sequence (DNA): TGTGCCAGCAGCCAAGATCTTAAGGGATATGGCTACACCTTC. Protein sequence: CASSQDLKGYGYTF. The full variable domain, rest sourced from reference TRBV3-1 and TRBJ1-2, is DTAVSQTPKYLVTQMGNDKSIKCEQNLGHDTMYWYKQDSKKFLKIMFSYNNKELIINETVPNRFSPKSPDKAHLNLHINSLELGDSAVYFCASSQDLKGYGYTFGSGTRLTVV.

This clonotype was seen at least ten times. The J gene is TRBJ2-3, the V gene TRBV27; 7 bases line up with TRBD1. Unmatched junction bases numbered 12, after V lost 10 bases and J lost 2 bases. The CDR3 extends over 15 amino acids. From germline, CDR1 is MNHEY and CDR2 SMNVEV (reference sequence). The CDR3, as DNA: TGTGCCACCGGTACAGGGGACAAGAACACAGATACGCAGTATTTT. It encodes CATGTGDKNTDTQYF.

This clonotype was recorded a few times. The rearrangement joins TRBV30 to TRBJ2-1; 13 positions match TRBD2. The germline CDR1 and CDR2 sequences are GTSNPN and SVGIG (reference sequence). With V trimmed by 3 bases and J by 7 bases, 3 bases remained unmatched. The length of the CDR3 is 14 residues. The DNA for the CDR3 is TGTGCCTGGAGGTTGGGACTAGCGGGAAATGAGCAGTTCTTC. Its protein is CAWRLGLAGNEQFF.

This sequence joins TRBV7-9 and TRBJ2-7, with 9 bases aligning to TRBD2. In germline, CDR1 is SEHNR, CDR2 FQNEAQ (reference sequence). CDR3 length: 17 amino acids. With 8 bases clipped from V and 3 bases from J, the junction kept 17 bases outside the gene matches. For the CDR3, the DNA is TGTGCCAGCTTAGGGATGGGGCTAGCGGGGACCCACTACGAGCAGTACTTC. It translates to CASLGMGLAGTHYEQYF. Filled out from reference TRBV7-9 and TRBJ2-7, the complete variable domain reads DTGVSQNPRHKITKRGQNVTFRCDPISEHNRLYWYRQTLGQGPEFLTYFQNEAQLEKSRLLSDRFSAERPKGSFSTLEIQRTEQGDSAMYLCASLGMGLAGTHYEQYFGPGTRLTVT.

In its sample, this clonotype was seen many times. The junction does not match germline at one end; this may be a read error. J is TRBJ2-1 and V is TRBV24-1, with 11 positions matching TRBD2. The CDR3 extends over 16 amino acids. Germline lookup yields CDR1 KGHDR and CDR2 SFDVKD. CDR3 sequence (DNA): TGTGCCACCAGTGATTCGACTAGCGGGGCCGCCAATAAGCAGTTCTTC. This encodes CATSDSTSGAANKQFF.

The genes are TRBV19 and TRBJ1-5; D is uncertain. The germline V and J ends were trimmed by 4 bases and 6 bases, with 19 bases remaining between them. The CDR3 loop spans 16 amino acids. The germline V gene has CDR1 LNHDA and CDR2 SQIVND (reference sequence). This chain's CDR3 is CASSSPIKTHGQPQHF. The CDR3 bases are TGTGCCAGTAGTAGCCCGATTAAGACCCACGGTCAGCCCCAGCATTTT.

This clonotype was recorded at least ten times. V is TRBV11-2 and J is TRBJ2-2; 10 positions match TRBD1. Trimming at V came to 8 bases and at J to 0 bases, leaving 15 bases not matched to a gene. This CDR3 spans 19 amino acids. CDR1 and CDR2 from the germline V gene are SGHAT and FQNNGV. The CDR3 region is CASEPGQGFMGPNTGELFF. CDR3 DNA: TGTGCCAGCGAGCCGGGACAGGGGTTTATGGGGCCGAACACCGGGGAGCTGTTTTTT.

This clonotype has only one observation. The gene calls are TRBV4-2 and TRBJ2-7; 9 bases are a match to TRBD2. Germline-derived CDR1 and CDR2 are LGHNA and YNFKEQ. The length of the CDR3 is 15 residues. J was trimmed by 0 bases and V by 5 bases; bases with no gene match: 5. The CDR3 coding sequence is TGTGCCAGCAGCAGCTCTAGCGGGACCTCCTACGAGCAGTACTTC. It yields the protein CASSSSSGTSYEQYF.

This clonotype was seen only a few times. The genes are TRBV7-9 and TRBJ1-2; no firm D call. CDR1 is SEHNR, CDR2 FQNEAQ, per germline (reference sequence). Trimming cost V 5 bases and J 6 bases, with 19 bases left between them. This CDR3 is 15 amino acids long. Written as DNA, the CDR3 is TGTGCCAGCAGCCAAATGGGGTTGATCTCGGATGGCTACACCTTC. It specifies CASSQMGLISDGYTF.